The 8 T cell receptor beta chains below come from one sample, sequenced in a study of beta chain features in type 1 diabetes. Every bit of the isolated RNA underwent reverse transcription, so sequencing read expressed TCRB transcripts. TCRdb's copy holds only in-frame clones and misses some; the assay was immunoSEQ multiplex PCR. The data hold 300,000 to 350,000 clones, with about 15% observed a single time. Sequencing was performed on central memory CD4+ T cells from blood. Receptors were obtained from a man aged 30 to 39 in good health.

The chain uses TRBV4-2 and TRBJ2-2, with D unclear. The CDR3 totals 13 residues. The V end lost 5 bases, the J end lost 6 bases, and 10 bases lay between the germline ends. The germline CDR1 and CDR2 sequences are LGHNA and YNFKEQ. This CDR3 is CASSNAGSGELFF. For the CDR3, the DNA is TGTGCCAGCAGCAACGCCGGGTCCGGGGAGCTGTTTTTT.

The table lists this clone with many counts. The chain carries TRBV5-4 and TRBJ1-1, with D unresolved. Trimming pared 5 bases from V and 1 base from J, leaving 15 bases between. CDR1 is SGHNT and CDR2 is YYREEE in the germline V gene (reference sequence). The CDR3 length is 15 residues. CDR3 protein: CASSFGLRTNTEAFF. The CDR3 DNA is TGTGCCAGCAGTTTCGGACTCCGGACGAACACTGAAGCTTTCTTT.

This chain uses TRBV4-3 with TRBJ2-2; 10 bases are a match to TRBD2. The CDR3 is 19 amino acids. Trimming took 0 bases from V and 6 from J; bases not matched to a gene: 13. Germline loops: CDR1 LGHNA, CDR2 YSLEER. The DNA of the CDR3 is TGCGCCAGCAGCCAAGATCGTCTAGCGGGAGCGGTATTTTCCGGGGAGCTGTTTTTT. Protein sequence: CASSQDRLAGAVFSGELFF.

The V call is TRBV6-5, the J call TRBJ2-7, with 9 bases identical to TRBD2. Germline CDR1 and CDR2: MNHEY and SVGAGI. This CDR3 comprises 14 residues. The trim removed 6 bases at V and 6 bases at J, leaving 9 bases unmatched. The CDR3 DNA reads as TGTGCCAGCAGCTATAACAGCGGGGGGTTCGAGCAGTACTTC. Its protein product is CASSYNSGGFEQYF.

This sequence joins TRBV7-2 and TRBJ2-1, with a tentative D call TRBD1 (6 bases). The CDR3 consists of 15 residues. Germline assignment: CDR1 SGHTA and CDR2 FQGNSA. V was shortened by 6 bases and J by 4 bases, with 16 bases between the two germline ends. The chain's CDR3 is CASRMGHWGYNEQFF. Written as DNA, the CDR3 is TGTGCCAGCAGGATGGGACATTGGGGATACAATGAGCAGTTCTTC.

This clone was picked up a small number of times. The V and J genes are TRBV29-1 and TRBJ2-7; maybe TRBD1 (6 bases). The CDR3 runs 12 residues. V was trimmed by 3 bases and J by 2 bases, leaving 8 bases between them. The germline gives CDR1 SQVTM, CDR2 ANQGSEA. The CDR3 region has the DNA TGCAGCGTTGAGGACAGTACCTACGAGCAGTACTTC. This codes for CSVEDSTYEQYF.

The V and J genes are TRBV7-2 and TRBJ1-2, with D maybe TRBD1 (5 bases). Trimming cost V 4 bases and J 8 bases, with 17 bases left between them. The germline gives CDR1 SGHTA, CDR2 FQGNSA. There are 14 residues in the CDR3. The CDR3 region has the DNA TGTGCCAGCAGCTCACAGGACGGCTACTGGGGCTACACCTTC. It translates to CASSSQDGYWGYTF.

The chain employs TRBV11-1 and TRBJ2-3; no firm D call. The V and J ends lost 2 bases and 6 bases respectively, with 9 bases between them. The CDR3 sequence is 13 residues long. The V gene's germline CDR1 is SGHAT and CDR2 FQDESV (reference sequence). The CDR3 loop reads CASSLFFPDTQYF. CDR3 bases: TGTGCCAGCAGCTTATTTTTTCCGGATACGCAGTATTTT.